The 13 T cell receptor beta chains reported below all come from one sample, sequenced in a study of regulatory T cells in long-lasting Graves disease (dated by TCRdb to 2020 to 2023). Library creation used multiplex PCR. Sequencing instrument: Illumina HiSeq 4000. iRepertoire HTBI primers and Arm-PCR amplification of CDR3 regions were used to construct TCR beta libraries. TCRdb reprocessed the public reads (quality trimming at Q25 with fastp, clone calling with MiXCR) and kept in-frame beta chains. Entries that share a CDR3 protein sequence are merged under the most common genes and DNA. Counted in this sample were roughly 510,000 distinct CDR3 sequences; about 16% of them appeared once. Around 12% of the sample is held by the ten biggest clonotypes. Taken with the paper, the label for time point translates to: newly diagnosed GD, antithyroid drugs for less than 3 months. For both TCR sequencing and RNA sequencing, RNA was extracted from PBMCs using TRIzol.

The same sample was also studied in work on T cells in Graves' hyperthyroidism and ophthalmopathy.

The sample was peripheral blood mononuclear cells (PBMCs), taken at new diagnosis, from a patient treated with antithyroid drugs. The origin of the receptors is a man aged 18-30 years with Graves disease. Donor details come from another sample of the same person, matched by shared clones.

CDR3 loop: CASSVAGGPGEQYF. The CDR3 DNA follows: TGTGCCAGCAGCGTTGCGGGAGGGCCGGGCGAGCAGTACTTC. The chain joins TRBV9 to TRBJ2-7; the match to TRBD2 covers 9 bases. CDR1 and CDR2 from the germline V gene are SGDLS and YYNGEE. V lost 2 bases to trimming and J lost 6 bases; unmatched junction nucleotides: 6. CDR3 length equals 14 residues.

The chain employs TRBV20-1 and TRBJ2-6, with D maybe TRBD2 (5 bases). CDR3 length: 15 amino acids. Germline lookup yields CDR1 DFQATT and CDR2 SNEGSKA (reference sequence). V shed 4 bases and J shed 0 bases, with 10 bases lying between them. In DNA, the CDR3 is TGCAGTGCTACCCCCGAGGGCTCTGGGGCCAACGTCCTGACTTTC. Translated: CSATPEGSGANVLTF.

J is TRBJ1-6 and V is TRBV30, with D hard to call. The germline gives CDR1 GTSNPN, CDR2 SVGIG (reference sequence). V was shortened by 1 base and J by 4 bases, with 8 bases between the two germline ends. This CDR3 has 14 residues. CDR3 protein: CAWSGTVYNSPLHF. For the CDR3, the DNA is TGTGCCTGGAGTGGCACCGTATATAATTCACCCCTCCACTTT.

This chain links TRBV30 with TRBJ1-4; TRBD1 aligns across 8 bases. Trimming cost V 5 bases and J 4 bases; bases outside gene matches: 6. CDR1 and CDR2 (germline): GTSNPN, SVGIG (reference sequence). This CDR3 comprises 14 residues. The CDR3: CAWAGDRSNEKLFF. CDR3 nucleotides: TGTGCCTGGGCCGGGGACAGGAGTAATGAAAAACTGTTTTTT.

This clonotype was recorded a few times. J is TRBJ1-2 and V is TRBV28; maybe TRBD1 (5 bases). The CDR3 is made up of 15 amino acids. Trimming left V 2 bases short and J 3 bases short, with 13 bases between. Germline CDR1 reads MDHEN; CDR2 reads SYDVKM. CDR3: CASSLGSEGHYGYTF. CDR3 DNA: TGTGCCAGCAGTTTAGGGTCTGAGGGGCACTATGGCTACACCTTC.

The table lists this clonotype with a few counts. The rearrangement joins TRBV2 to TRBJ1-2; D unclear. V was trimmed by 7 bases and J by 8 bases, leaving 20 bases between them. This CDR3 contains 14 residues. Germline CDR1 and CDR2: SNHLY and FYNNEI. CDR3 in amino acids: CASTRDVNLGGYTF. In DNA, the CDR3 is TGTGCCAGCACCCGGGATGTTAACCTGGGAGGCTACACCTTC.

J is TRBJ2-7 and V is TRBV5-1, with D unclear. Germline lookup yields CDR1 SGHRS and CDR2 YFSETQ. The CDR3 spans 15 residues. V lost 2 bases, J lost 4 bases, and 16 bases lay in between. CDR3 DNA sequence: TGCGCCAGCAGCTTAGACCCCAGCAATCAATACGAGCAGTACTTC. Its translation: CASSLDPSNQYEQYF.

This clonotype was seen a handful of times. The V call is TRBV10-3, the J call TRBJ2-7; unclear D gene. The V and J ends lost 0 bases and 2 bases respectively, with 11 bases between them. Germline-derived CDR1 and CDR2 are ENHRY and SYGVKD. The CDR3 loop spans 15 amino acids. The CDR3 is CAISESGPKPYEQYF. CDR3 DNA: TGTGCCATCAGTGAGTCCGGTCCCAAGCCCTACGAGCAGTACTTC.

This clonotype showed up just a few times. The chain joins TRBV19 to TRBJ2-2; D is undetermined. Trimming removed 7 bases at V and 4 bases at J, with 10 bases between. The CDR3 extends over 13 amino acids. From germline, CDR1 is LNHDA and CDR2 SQIVND (reference sequence). The CDR3 bases are TGTGCCAGTATGAGATGGTCCACCGGGGAGCTGTTTTTT. Translating gives CASMRWSTGELFF.

V and J are TRBV9 and TRBJ2-5; TRBD2 aligns across 10 bases. Germline V lookup: CDR1 SGDLS, CDR2 YYNGEE. The V segment lost 6 bases and the J segment 1 base; nucleotides outside the gene matches: 9. The CDR3 has 16 amino acids. CDR3 residues: CASTGTSEGSQETQYF. Written as DNA, the CDR3 is TGTGCCAGCACCGGGACTAGCGAGGGGTCCCAAGAGACCCAGTACTTC.

The chain recombines TRBV20-1 with TRBJ2-1; D perhaps matches TRBD2 (5 bases). The germline V and J ends were trimmed by 5 bases and 8 bases, with 10 bases remaining between them. Germline V gives CDR1 DFQATT, CDR2 SNEGSKA (reference sequence). The CDR3 loop spans 11 amino acids. CDR3 sequence: CSAYSVDEQFF. For the CDR3, the DNA is TGCAGTGCTTATAGCGTGGATGAGCAGTTCTTC.

The table lists this clonotype with a few counts. The chain combines TRBV6-1 with TRBJ1-2; D call uncertain. V lost 6 bases and J 2 bases, leaving 13 bases between the germline ends. The germline V gene encodes CDR1 MNHNS and CDR2 SASEGT. The CDR3 loop spans 14 amino acids. In nucleotides, the CDR3 is TGTGCCAGCAGCTCCCCCGTTTCGAACTATGGCTACACCTTC. Protein product: CASSSPVSNYGYTF.

This clonotype was observed at least ten times. CDR3 coding DNA: TGTGCCAGCAGCGTAGGCGGGGTGGATGAGCAGTTCTTC. Translation gives CASSVGGVDEQFF. V is TRBV9 and J is TRBJ2-1; tentative D call: TRBD2 (6 bases). CDR3 size: 13 residues. V was cut by 0 bases and J by 8 bases, with 9 bases left in between. CDR1 and CDR2 from the germline V gene are SGDLS and YYNGEE.